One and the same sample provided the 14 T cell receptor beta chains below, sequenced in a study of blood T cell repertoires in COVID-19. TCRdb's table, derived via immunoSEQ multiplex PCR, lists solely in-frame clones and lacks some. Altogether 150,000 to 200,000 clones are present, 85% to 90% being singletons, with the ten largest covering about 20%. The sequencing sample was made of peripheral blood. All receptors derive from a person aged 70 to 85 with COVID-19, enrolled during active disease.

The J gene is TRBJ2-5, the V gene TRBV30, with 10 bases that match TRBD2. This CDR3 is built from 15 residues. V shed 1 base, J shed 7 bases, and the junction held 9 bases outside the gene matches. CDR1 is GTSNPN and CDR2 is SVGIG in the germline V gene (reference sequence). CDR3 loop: CAWSATASGSGTQYF. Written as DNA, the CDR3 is TGTGCCTGGAGTGCCACCGCTAGCGGGAGTGGGACCCAGTACTTC.

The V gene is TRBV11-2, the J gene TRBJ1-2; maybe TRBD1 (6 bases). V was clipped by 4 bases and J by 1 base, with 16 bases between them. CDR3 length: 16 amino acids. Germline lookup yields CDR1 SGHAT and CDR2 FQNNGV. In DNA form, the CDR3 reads TGTGCCAGCAGCTCCACAACTGACAGGCTTAACTATGGCTACACCTTC. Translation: CASSSTTDRLNYGYTF.

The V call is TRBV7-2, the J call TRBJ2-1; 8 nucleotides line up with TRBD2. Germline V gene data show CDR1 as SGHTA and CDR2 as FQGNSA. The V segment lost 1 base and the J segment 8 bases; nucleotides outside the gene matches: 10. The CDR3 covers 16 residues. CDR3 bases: TGTGCCAGCAGCTTAGGATGGAGCGGGAGATTCGATGAGCAGTTCTTC. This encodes CASSLGWSGRFDEQFF.

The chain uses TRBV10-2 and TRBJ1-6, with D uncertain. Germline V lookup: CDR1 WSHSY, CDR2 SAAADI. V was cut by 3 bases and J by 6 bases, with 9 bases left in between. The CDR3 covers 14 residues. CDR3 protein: CASSDARPNSPLHF. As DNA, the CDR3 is TGCGCCAGCAGTGATGCCAGGCCTAATTCACCCCTCCACTTT.

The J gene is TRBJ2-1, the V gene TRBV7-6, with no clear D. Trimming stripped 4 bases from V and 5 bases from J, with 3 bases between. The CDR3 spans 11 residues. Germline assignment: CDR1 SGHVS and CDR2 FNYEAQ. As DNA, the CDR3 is TGTGCCAGCAGCTCTAACAATGAGCAGTTCTTC. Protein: CASSSNNEQFF.

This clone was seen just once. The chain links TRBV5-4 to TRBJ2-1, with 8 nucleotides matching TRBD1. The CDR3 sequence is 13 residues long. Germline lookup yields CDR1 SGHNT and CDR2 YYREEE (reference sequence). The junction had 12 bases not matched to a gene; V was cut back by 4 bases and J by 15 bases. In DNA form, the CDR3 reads TGTGCCAGCAGCCCGAAAATCCGGGACAGGTTGTTCTTC. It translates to CASSPKIRDRLFF. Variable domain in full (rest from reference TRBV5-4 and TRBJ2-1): ETGVTQSPTHLIKTRGQQVTLRCSSQSGHNTVSWYQQALGQGPQFIFQYYREEENGRGNFPPRFSGLQFPNYSSELNVNALELDDSALYLCASSPKIRDRLFFGPGTRLTVL.

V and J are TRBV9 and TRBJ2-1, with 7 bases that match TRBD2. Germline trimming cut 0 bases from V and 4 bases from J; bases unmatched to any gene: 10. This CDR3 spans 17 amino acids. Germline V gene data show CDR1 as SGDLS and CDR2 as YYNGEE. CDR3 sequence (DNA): TGTGCCAGCAGCGTAGAGGTGGGAGGGGATCCATACAATGAGCAGTTCTTC. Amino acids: CASSVEVGGDPYNEQFF. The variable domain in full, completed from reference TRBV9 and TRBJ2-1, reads DSGVTQTPKHLITATGQRVTLRCSPRSGDLSVYWYQQSLDQGLQFLIQYYNGEERAKGNILERFSAQQFPDLHSELNLSSLELGDSALYFCASSVEVGGDPYNEQFFGPGTRLTVL.

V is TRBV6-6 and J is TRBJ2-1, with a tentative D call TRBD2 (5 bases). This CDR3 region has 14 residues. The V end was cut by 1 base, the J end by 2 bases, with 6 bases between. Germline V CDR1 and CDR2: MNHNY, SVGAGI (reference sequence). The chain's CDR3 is CASSYYGAYNEQFF. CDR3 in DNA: TGTGCCAGCAGTTACTACGGGGCCTACAATGAGCAGTTCTTC.

CDR3 nucleotides: TGTGCCAGCAGCCCACGACAGGGCAACTATGGCTACACCTTC. This codes for CASSPRQGNYGYTF. The V call is TRBV7-8, the J call TRBJ1-2, with TRBD1 matching over 7 bases. The V gene end was trimmed by 5 bases and the J gene end by 2 bases; junction bases not matched to a gene: 5. CDR1 and CDR2 from the germline V gene are SGHVS and FQNEAQ. The CDR3 runs 14 residues.

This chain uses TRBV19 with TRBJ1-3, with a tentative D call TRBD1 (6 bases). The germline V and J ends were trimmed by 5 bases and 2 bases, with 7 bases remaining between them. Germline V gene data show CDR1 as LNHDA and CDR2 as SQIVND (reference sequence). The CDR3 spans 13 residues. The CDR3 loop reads CASSGQTGNTIYF. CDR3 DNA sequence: TGTGCCAGTAGTGGACAGACTGGAAACACCATATATTTT.

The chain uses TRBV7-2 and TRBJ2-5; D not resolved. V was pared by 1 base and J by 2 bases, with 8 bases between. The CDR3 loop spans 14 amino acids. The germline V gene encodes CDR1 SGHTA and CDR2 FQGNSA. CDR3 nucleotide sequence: TGTGCCAGCAGCTTAGGAGAGCCTCAAGAGACCCAGTACTTC. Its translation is CASSLGEPQETQYF.

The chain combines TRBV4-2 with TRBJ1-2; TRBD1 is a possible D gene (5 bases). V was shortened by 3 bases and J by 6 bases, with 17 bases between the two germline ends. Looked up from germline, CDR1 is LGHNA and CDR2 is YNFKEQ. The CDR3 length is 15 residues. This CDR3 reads CASSQPGGGEDGYTF. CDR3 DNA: TGTGCCAGCAGCCAGCCCGGGGGGGGAGAGGATGGCTACACCTTC.

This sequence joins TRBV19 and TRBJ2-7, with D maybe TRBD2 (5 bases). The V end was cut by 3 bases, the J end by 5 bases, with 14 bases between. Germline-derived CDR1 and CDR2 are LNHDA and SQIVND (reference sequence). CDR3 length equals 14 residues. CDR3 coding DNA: TGTGCCAGTAGTATCGGGCTAGCTTACCACGAGCAGTACTTC. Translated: CASSIGLAYHEQYF.

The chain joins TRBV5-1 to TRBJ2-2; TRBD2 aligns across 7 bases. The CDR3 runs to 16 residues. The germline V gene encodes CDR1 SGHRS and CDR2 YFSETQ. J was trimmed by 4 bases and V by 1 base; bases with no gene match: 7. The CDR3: CASSLLGVAGTGELFF. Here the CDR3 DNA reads TGCGCCAGCAGCTTGTTGGGTGTAGCGGGCACCGGGGAGCTGTTTTTT.